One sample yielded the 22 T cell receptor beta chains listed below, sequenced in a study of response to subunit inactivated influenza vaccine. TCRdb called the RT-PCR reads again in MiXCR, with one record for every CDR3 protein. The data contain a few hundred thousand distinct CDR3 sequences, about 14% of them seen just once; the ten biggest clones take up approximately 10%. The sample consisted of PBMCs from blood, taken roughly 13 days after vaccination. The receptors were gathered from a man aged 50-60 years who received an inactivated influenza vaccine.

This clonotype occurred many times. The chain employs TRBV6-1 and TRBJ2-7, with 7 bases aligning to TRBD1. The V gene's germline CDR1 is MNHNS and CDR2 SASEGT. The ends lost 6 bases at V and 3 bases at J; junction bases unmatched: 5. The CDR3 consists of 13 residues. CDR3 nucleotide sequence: TGTGCCAGCAGCTTGGGACAGTACTACGAGCAGTACTTC. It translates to CASSLGQYYEQYF.

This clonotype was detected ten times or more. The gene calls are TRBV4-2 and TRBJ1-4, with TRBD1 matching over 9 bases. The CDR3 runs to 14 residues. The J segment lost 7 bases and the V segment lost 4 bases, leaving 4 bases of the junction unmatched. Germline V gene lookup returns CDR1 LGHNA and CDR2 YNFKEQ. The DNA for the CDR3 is TGTGCCAGCAGCCTCGGGACAGGGTTTGAAAAACTGTTTTTT. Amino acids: CASSLGTGFEKLFF.

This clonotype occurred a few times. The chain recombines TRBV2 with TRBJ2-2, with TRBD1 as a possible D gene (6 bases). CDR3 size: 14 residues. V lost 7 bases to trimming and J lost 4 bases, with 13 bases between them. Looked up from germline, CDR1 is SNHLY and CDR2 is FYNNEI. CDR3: CASTLQGVTGELFF. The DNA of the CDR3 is TGTGCCAGCACCCTACAGGGTGTCACCGGGGAGCTGTTTTTT.

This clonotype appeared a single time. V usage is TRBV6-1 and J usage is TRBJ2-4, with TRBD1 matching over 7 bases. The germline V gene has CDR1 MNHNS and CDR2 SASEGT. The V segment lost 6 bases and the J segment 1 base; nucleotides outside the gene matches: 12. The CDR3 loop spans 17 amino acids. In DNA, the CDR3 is TGTGCCAGCAGCGATCCCGGGACAGAAAGGGCCAAAAACATTCAGTACTTC. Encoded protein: CASSDPGTERAKNIQYF.

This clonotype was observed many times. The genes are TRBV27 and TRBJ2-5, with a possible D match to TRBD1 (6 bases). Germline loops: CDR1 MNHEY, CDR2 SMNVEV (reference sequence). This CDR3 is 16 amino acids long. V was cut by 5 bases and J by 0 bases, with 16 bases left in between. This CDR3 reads CASSKWGHLDQETQYF. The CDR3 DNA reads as TGTGCCAGCAGTAAATGGGGACACCTGGACCAAGAGACCCAGTACTTC.

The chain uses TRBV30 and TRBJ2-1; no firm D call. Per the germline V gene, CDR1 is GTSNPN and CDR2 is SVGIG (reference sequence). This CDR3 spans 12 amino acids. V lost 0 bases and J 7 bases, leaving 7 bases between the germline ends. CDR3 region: CAWSVYGNEQFF. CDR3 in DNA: TGTGCCTGGAGTGTATATGGGAATGAGCAGTTCTTC.

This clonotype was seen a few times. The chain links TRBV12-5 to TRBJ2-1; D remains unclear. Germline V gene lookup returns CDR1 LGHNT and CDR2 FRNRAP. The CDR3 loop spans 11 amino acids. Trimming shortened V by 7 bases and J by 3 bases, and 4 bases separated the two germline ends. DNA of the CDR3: TGTGCTAGTGCTAACTACAATGAGCAGTTCTTC. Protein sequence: CASANYNEQFF.

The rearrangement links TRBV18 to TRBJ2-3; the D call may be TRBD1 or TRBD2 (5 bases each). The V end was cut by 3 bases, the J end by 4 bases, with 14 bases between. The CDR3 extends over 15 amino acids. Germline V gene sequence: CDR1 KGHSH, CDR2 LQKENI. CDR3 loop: CASSPRDQFPDTQYF. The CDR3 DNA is TGTGCCAGCTCACCCCGGGACCAGTTTCCAGATACGCAGTATTTT.

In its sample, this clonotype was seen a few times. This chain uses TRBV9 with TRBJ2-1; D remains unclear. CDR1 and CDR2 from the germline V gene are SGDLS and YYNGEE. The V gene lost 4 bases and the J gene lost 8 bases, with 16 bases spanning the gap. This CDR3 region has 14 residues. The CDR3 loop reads CASSSDGTFYEQFF. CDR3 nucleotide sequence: TGTGCCAGCAGCTCAGATGGCACCTTCTATGAGCAGTTCTTC. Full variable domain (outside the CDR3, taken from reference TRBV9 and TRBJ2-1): DSGVTQTPKHLITATGQRVTLRCSPRSGDLSVYWYQQSLDQGLQFLIQYYNGEERAKGNILERFSAQQFPDLHSELNLSSLELGDSALYFCASSSDGTFYEQFFGPGTRLTVL.

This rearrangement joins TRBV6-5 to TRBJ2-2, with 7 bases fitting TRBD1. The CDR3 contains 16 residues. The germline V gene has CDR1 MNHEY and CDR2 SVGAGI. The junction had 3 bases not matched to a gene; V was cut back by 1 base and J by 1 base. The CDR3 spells CASSYLGQMNTGELFF. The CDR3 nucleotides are TGTGCCAGCAGTTACTTGGGACAGATGAACACCGGGGAGCTGTTTTTT.

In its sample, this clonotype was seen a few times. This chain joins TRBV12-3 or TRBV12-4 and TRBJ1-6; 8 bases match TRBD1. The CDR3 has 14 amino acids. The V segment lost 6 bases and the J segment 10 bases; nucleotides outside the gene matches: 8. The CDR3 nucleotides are TGTGCCAGCAGGGGCGCAGGGGGCAGGTCACCCCTCCACTTT. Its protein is CASRGAGGRSPLHF.

The CDR3 DNA follows: TGTGCCAGCAGTTTCGGACAGGCGGGTGAAAAACTGTTTTTT. Residues: CASSFGQAGEKLFF. The chain carries TRBV27 and TRBJ1-4; 7 positions agree with TRBD1. CDR1 is MNHEY, CDR2 SMNVEV, per germline (reference sequence). The junction had 5 bases not matched to a gene; V was cut back by 3 bases and J by 7 bases. There are 14 residues in the CDR3.

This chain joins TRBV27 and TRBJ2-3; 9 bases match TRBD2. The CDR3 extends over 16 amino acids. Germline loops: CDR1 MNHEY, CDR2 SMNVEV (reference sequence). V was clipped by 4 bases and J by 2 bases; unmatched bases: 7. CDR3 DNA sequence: TGTGCCAGCAGTTCAGGGACTAGCCCCCTCACAGATACGCAGTATTTT. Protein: CASSSGTSPLTDTQYF.

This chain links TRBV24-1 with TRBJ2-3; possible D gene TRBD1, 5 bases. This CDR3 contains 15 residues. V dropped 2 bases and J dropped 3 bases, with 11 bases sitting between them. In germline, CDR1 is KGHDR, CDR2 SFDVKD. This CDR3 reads CATSDSRDRTDTQYF. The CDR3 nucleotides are TGTGCCACCAGTGATTCCAGGGATCGGACAGATACGCAGTATTTT.

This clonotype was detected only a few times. This CDR3 reads CASSLTDRGREQYF. The CDR3 nucleotides read TGTGCCAGCAGTTTAACCGACAGGGGGCGCGAGCAGTACTTC. The chain recombines TRBV12-3 or TRBV12-4 with TRBJ2-7; 10 bases are shared with TRBD1. Trimming removed 2 bases from V and 6 bases from J; junction bases left unmatched: 4. There are 14 residues in the CDR3.

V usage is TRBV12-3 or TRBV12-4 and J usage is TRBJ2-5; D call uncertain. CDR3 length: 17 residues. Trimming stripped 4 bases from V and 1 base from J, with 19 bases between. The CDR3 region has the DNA TGTGCCAGCAGTTATAGGCGACACTATCAACTCCAAGAGACCCAGTACTTC. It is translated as CASSYRRHYQLQETQYF.

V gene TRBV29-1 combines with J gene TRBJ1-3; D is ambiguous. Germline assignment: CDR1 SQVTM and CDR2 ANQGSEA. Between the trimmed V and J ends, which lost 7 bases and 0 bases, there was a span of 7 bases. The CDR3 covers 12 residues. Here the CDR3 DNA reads TGCAGCGCCCAGAGCTCTGGAAACACCATATATTTT. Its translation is CSAQSSGNTIYF.

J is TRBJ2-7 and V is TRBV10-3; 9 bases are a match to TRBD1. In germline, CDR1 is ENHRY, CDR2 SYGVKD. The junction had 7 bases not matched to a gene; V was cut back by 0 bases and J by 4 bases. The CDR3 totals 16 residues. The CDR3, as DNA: TGTGCCATCAGTGAGTCGGGACAGGGTCGGTCGTACGAGCAGTACTTC. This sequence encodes CAISESGQGRSYEQYF.

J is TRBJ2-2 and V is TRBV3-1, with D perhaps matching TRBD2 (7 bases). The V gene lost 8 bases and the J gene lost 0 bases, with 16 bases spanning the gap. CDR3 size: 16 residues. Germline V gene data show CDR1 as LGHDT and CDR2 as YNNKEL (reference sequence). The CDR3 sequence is CASGGRGLANTGELFF. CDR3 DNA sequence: TGTGCCAGCGGAGGGAGGGGGTTAGCGAACACCGGGGAGCTGTTTTTT.

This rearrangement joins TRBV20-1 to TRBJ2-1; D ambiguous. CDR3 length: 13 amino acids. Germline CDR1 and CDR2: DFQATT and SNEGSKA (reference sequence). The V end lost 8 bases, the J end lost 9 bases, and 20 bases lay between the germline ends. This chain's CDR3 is CSTKGGDYREQFF. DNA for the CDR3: TGCAGTACCAAAGGTGGAGATTATCGTGAGCAGTTCTTC.

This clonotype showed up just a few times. CDR3 amino acids: CASSQDLWGLEQFF. The CDR3 DNA reads as TGTGCCAGCAGCCAAGATCTCTGGGGGCTTGAGCAGTTCTTC. The chain is built from TRBV4-2 and TRBJ2-1; weak D call: TRBD1 (6 bases). The CDR3 loop spans 14 amino acids. V was clipped by 0 bases and J by 9 bases, with 12 bases between them. Germline CDR1 and CDR2: LGHNA and YNFKEQ.

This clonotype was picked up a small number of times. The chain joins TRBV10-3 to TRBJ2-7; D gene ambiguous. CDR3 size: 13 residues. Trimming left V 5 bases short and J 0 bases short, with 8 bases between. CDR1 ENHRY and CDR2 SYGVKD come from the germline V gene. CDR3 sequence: CAISLGSSYEQYF. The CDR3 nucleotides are TGTGCCATCAGTCTAGGCAGCTCCTACGAGCAGTACTTC.